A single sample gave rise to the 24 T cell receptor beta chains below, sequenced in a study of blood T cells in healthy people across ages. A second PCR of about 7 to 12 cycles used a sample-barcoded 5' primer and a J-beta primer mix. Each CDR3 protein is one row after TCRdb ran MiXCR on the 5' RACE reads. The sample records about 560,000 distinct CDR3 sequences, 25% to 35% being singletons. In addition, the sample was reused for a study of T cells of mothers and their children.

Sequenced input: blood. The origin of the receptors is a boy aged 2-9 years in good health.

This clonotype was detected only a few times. CDR3 loop: CSVPGQGADEQYF. CDR3 in DNA: TGCAGCGTCCCGGGACAGGGGGCGGACGAGCAGTACTTC. This chain uses TRBV29-1 with TRBJ2-7; the match to TRBD1 covers 12 bases. Unmatched junction bases numbered 5, after V lost 6 bases and J lost 5 bases. Germline-derived CDR1 and CDR2 are SQVTM and ANQGSEA. This CDR3 spans 13 amino acids.

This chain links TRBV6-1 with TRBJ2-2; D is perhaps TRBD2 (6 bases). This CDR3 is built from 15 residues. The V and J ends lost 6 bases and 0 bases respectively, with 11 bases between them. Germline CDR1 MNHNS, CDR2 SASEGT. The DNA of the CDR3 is TGTGCCAGCAGGGGAGGAACGGCGAACACCGGGGAGCTGTTTTTT. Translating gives CASRGGTANTGELFF.

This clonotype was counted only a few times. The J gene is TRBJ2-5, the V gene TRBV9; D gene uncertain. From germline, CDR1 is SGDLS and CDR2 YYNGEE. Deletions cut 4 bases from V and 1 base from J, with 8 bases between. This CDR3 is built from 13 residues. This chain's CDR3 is CASSPRPQETQYF. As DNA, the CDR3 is TGTGCCAGCAGCCCCAGGCCCCAAGAGACCCAGTACTTC.

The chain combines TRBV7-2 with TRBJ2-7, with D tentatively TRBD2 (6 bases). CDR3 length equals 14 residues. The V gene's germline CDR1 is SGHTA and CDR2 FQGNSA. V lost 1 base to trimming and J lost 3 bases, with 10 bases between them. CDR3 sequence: CASSLVPGDYEQYF. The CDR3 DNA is TGTGCCAGCAGCTTAGTTCCGGGAGACTACGAGCAGTACTTC.

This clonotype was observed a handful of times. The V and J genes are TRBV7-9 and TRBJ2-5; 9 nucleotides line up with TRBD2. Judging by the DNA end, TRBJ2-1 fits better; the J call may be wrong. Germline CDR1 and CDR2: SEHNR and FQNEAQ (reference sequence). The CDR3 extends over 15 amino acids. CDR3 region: CASSLTAGGRLGQFF. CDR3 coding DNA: TGTGCCAGCAGCTTAACGGCGGGGGGGCGGCTCGGGCAGTTCTTC.

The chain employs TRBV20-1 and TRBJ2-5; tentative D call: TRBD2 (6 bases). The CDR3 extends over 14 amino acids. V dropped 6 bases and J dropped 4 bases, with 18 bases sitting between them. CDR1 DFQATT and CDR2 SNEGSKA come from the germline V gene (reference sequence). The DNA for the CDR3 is TGCAGTGCCTGGGCCCGGGGGAGGATAGAGACCCAGTACTTC. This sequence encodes CSAWARGRIETQYF.

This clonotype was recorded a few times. The CDR3 region is CASSVGTGKAQYF. In nucleotides, the CDR3 is TGTGCCAGCAGCGTCGGGACAGGGAAGGCCCAGTACTTC. This sequence joins TRBV9 and TRBJ2-5, with 9 bases identical to TRBD1. The CDR3 covers 13 residues. J gave up 9 bases and V 2 bases, and 5 bases lay outside the gene matches. Germline V gene lookup returns CDR1 SGDLS and CDR2 YYNGEE.

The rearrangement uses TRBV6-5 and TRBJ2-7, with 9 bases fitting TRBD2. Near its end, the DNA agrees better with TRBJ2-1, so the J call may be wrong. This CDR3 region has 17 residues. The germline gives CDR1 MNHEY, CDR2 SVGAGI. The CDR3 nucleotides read TGTGCCAGCAGTTACCCCACAGCGGGAGGAAGGAACAATGAGCAGTTCTTC. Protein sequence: CASSYPTAGGRNNEQFF.

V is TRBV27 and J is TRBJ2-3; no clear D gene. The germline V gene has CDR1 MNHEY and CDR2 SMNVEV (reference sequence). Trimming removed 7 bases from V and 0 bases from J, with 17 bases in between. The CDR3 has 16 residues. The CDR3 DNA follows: TGTGCCAGCATGTCATTCCCTGGTGCTAGCACAGATACGCAGTATTTT. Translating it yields CASMSFPGASTDTQYF.

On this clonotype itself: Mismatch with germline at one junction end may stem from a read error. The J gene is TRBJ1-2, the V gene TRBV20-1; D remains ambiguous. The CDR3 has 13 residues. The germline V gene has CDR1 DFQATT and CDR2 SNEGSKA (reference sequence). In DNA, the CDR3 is TGCAGTGCTAGAGATAGGTTACAGTATGGCTGCACCTTC. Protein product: CSARDRLQYGCTF.

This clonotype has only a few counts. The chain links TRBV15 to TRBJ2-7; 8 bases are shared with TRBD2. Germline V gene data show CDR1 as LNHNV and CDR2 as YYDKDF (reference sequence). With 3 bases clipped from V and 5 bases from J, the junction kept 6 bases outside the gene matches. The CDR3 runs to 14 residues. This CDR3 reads CATSSKRGQNEQYF. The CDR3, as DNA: TGTGCCACCAGCAGCAAGCGGGGGCAAAACGAGCAGTACTTC. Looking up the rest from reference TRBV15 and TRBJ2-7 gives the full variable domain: DAMVIQNPRYQVTQFGKPVTLSCSQTLNHNVMYWYQQKSSQAPKLLFHYYDKDFNNEADTPDNFQSRRPNTSFCFLDIRSPGLGDTAMYLCATSSKRGQNEQYFGPGTRLTVT.

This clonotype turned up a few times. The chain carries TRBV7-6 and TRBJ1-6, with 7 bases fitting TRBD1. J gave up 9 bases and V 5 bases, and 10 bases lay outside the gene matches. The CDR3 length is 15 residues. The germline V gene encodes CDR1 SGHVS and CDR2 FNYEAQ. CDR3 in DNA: TGTGCCAGCAGCCCCGCAGGAGGGGGCGTTTCACCCCTCCACTTT. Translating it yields CASSPAGGGVSPLHF.

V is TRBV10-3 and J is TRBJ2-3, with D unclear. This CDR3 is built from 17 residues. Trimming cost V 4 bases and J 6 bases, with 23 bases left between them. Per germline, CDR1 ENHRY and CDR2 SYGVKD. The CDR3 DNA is TGTGCCATCAGTGCCGACCGGGCCTCTGATCCTGAGGATACGCAGTATTTT. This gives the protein CAISADRASDPEDTQYF.

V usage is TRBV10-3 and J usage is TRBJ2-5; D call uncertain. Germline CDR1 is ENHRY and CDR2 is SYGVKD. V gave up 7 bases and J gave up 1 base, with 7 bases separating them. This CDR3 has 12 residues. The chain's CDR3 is CAITKLQETQYF. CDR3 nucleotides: TGTGCCATCACCAAGCTCCAAGAGACCCAGTACTTC.

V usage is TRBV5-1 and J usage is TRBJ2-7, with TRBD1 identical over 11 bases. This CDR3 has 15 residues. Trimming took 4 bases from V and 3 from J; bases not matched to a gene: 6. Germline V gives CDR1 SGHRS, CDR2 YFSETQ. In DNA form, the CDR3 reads TGCGCCAGCAGCGACTCTGGGACAGGGGGCTACGAGCAGTACTTC. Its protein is CASSDSGTGGYEQYF. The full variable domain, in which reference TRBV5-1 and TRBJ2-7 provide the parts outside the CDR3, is KAGVTQTPRYLIKTRGQQVTLSCSPISGHRSVSWYQQTPGQGLQFLFEYFSETQRNKGNFPGRFSGRQFSNSRSEMNVSTLELGDSALYLCASSDSGTGGYEQYFGPGTRLTVT.

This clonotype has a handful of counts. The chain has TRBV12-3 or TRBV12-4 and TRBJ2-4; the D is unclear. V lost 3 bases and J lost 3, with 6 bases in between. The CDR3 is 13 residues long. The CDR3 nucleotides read TGTGCCAGCAGTTTGAACCACAAAAACATTCAGTACTTC. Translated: CASSLNHKNIQYF.

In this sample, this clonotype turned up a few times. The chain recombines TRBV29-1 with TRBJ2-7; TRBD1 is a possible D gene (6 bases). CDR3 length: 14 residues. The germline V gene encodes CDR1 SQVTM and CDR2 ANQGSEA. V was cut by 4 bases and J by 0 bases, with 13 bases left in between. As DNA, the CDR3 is TGCAGCGTTGTAGGACAGCCTTCCTCCTACGAGCAGTACTTC. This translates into CSVVGQPSSYEQYF.

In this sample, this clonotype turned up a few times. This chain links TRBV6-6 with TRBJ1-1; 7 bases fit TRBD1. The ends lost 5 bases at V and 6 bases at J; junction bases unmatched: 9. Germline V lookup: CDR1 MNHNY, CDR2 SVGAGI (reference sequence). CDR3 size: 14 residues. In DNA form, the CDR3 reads TGTGCCAGCAGTGACCGACAGGGTAGCTCTGAAGCTTTCTTT. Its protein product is CASSDRQGSSEAFF.

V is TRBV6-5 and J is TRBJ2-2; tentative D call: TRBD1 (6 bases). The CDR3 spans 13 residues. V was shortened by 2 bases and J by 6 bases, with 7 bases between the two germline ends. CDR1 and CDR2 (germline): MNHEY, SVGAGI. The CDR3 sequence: CASSYGQPGELFF. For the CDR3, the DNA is TGTGCCAGCAGTTACGGACAGCCCGGGGAGCTGTTTTTT.

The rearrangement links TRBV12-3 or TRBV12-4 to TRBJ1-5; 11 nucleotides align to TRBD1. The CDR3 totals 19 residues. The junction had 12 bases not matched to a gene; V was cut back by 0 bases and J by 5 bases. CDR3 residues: CASSLAGTGGGRGYQPQHF. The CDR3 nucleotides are TGTGCCAGCAGTTTAGCCGGGACAGGGGGTGGTCGAGGGTATCAGCCCCAGCATTTT.

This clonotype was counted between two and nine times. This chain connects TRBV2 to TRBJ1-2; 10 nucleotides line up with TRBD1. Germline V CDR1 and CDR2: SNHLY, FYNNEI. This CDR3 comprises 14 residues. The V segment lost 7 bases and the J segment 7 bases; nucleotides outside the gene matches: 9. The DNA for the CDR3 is TGTGCCAGCACCCCCGGGACAGGGGTATCTGGCTACACCTTC. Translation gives CASTPGTGVSGYTF.

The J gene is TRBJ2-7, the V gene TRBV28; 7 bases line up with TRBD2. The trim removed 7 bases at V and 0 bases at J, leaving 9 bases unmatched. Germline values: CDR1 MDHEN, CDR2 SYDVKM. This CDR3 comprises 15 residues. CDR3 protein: CASTLGGRSSYEQYF. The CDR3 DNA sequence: TGTGCCAGCACTTTGGGAGGGAGAAGCTCCTACGAGCAGTACTTC.

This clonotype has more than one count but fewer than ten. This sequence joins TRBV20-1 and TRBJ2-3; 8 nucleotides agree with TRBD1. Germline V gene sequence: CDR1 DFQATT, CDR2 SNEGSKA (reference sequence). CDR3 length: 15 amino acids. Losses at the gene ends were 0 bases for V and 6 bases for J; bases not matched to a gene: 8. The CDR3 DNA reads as TGCAGTGCTAGAGAACGGGACAGGAGTCGCGATACGCAGTATTTT. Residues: CSARERDRSRDTQYF.

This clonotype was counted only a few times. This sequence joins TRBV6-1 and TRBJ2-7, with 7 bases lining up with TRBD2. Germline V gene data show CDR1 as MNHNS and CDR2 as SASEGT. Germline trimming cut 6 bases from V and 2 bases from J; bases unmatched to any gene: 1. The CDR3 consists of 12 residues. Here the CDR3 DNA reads TGTGCCAGCAGCGGACTAGCCTACGAGCAGTACTTC. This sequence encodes CASSGLAYEQYF.